This T cell receptor (beta chain) comes out of a study of blood T cells in healthy people across ages. Study-wide results and limits: Compared with aged donors, long-lived donors showed fewer expanded clones, suggesting selection. Shifts in expanded clonotypes may have been confounded by donor CMV status, which was unknown.

CDR3 length: 13 amino acids. Germline V gene data show CDR1 as KGHSH and CDR2 as LQKENI. V lost 4 bases and J 0 bases, leaving 6 bases between the germline ends. Donors were systemically healthy Caucasian individuals from Russia aged roughly 6 to 100 years. Regarding this clonotype: Its antigen is not identified.

Then a second PCR, running roughly 7 to 12 cycles, was carried out with a sample-barcoded 5' primer and a J-beta primer mix. Each cDNA molecule received a tag from a template-switch adaptor that had 12 random nucleotides. TCRdb re-called the 5' RACE reads through MiXCR, storing one row per CDR3 protein. In the table there are about 730,000 distinct CDR3 sequences, 40% to 45% of which are singletons. Sequencing was carried out using blood. V is TRBV18 and J is TRBJ2-5; D is uncertain. The sequence was obtained from an older woman in good health. The CDR3 here is CASSRPYQETQYF. The CDR3 nucleotides are TGTGCCAGCTCACGGCCTTACCAAGAGACCCAGTACTTC.